Shown below are 27 T cell receptor beta chains from a single sample sequenced in a study of early T cells in non-severe SARS-CoV-2 infection (dated by TCRdb to the early 2020s). The method behind the library was 5' RACE. The sequencer listed for this sample is NextSeq 500. TCRdb reworked the public reads: Q25 trimming with fastp, MiXCR clone assembly, productive beta chains retained. Every entry covers one CDR3 protein and lists the most common genes and DNA from its rows. This sample lists over 50,000 distinct CDR3 sequences; 10% to 15% were detected once. 2.9% of the sample lies in the top ten. The specimen sequenced was whole blood. These receptor sequences come from an adult who was a healthcare worker with PCR-confirmed SARS-CoV-2 infection or an uninfected control (not recorded which).

This chain connects TRBV5-4 to TRBJ2-1; 7 positions match TRBD1. The germline V gene encodes CDR1 SGHNT and CDR2 YYREEE (reference sequence). V lost 4 bases to trimming and J lost 9 bases; unmatched junction nucleotides: 7. The length of the CDR3 is 13 residues. CDR3 sequence (DNA): TGTGCCAGCAGCGGGGACAGTTTGCTTGAGCAGTTCTTC. Translating it yields CASSGDSLLEQFF.

There are a few counts of this clonotype. The chain links TRBV29-1 to TRBJ2-1, with D perhaps given as TRBD1 or TRBD2 (5 bases each). Deletions cut 3 bases from V and 9 bases from J, with 18 bases between. Germline-derived CDR1 and CDR2 are SQVTM and ANQGSEA. This CDR3 contains 14 residues. CDR3 coding DNA: TGCAGCGTTGAGACGTATCCAGCCGGGACTGAGCAGTTCTTC. As protein: CSVETYPAGTEQFF.

This clonotype was observed at least ten times. The chain has TRBV6-5 and TRBJ2-7, with 7 positions matching TRBD2. The ends lost 0 bases at V and 3 bases at J; junction bases unmatched: 8. Germline assignment: CDR1 MNHEY and CDR2 SVGAGI. The CDR3 contains 16 residues. This CDR3 reads CASSYSPTSLRYEQYF. DNA of the CDR3: TGTGCCAGCAGTTACTCCCCGACTAGCCTCCGCTACGAGCAGTACTTC.

The chain uses TRBV14 and TRBJ1-1, with unresolved D. V was trimmed by 2 bases and J by 5 bases, leaving 24 bases between them. CDR1 and CDR2 (germline): SGHDN, FVKESK. The CDR3 extends over 18 amino acids. CDR3 in amino acids: CASSQILSGPTDRTEAFF. DNA for the CDR3: TGTGCCAGCAGCCAAATTCTCTCCGGACCTACGGATCGGACTGAAGCTTTCTTT.

The V and J genes are TRBV2 and TRBJ2-7; a weak D match, TRBD1 (6 bases). There are 14 residues in the CDR3. CDR1 and CDR2 (germline): SNHLY, FYNNEI. V was cut by 5 bases and J by 3 bases, with 14 bases left in between. CDR3 region: CASSRPDRYYEQYF. CDR3 nucleotide sequence: TGTGCCAGCAGTCGTCCCGACAGGTACTACGAGCAGTACTTC.

This clonotype was observed a handful of times. The rearrangement links TRBV14 to TRBJ1-1, with D tentatively TRBD1 (6 bases). V was clipped by 5 bases and J by 11 bases, with 12 bases between them. The CDR3 runs 11 residues. Germline values: CDR1 SGHDN, CDR2 FVKESK. The DNA of the CDR3 is TGTGCCAGCAGCAACAGGGTGCGGGCTTTCTTT. It yields the protein CASSNRVRAFF.

This clonotype was observed at least ten times. CDR3 DNA sequence: TGTGCCAGTAGTATAATTAATGAAAAACTGTTTTTT. As protein: CASSIINEKLFF. V and J are TRBV19 and TRBJ1-4; no clear D. The V and J ends lost 2 bases and 4 bases respectively, with 2 bases between them. CDR3 length: 12 residues. Looked up from germline, CDR1 is LNHDA and CDR2 is SQIVND (reference sequence).

The V call is TRBV6-1, the J call TRBJ2-3; the D gene is possibly TRBD1 (6 bases). With 4 bases removed from V and 8 bases from J, the gap between germline ends came to 13 bases. The germline gives CDR1 MNHNS, CDR2 SASEGT. This CDR3 region has 13 residues. CDR3 sequence reads: CASSAGESSTQYF. In nucleotides, the CDR3 is TGTGCCAGCAGTGCAGGGGAGTCGAGTACGCAGTATTTT.

The J gene is TRBJ2-5, the V gene TRBV7-3; D unclear. This CDR3 is 13 amino acids long. The V end was cut by 1 base, the J end by 10 bases, with 13 bases between. Germline assignment: CDR1 SGHTA and CDR2 FQGTGA. The CDR3 is CASSLNGPSVQYF. In DNA, the CDR3 is TGTGCCAGCAGCTTAAACGGGCCCTCCGTCCAGTACTTC.

This clonotype was counted many times. The V call is TRBV6-1, the J call TRBJ2-3, with unresolved D. The CDR3 runs 17 residues. The V gene's germline CDR1 is MNHNS and CDR2 SASEGT. V dropped 4 bases and J dropped 2 bases, with 19 bases sitting between them. This chain's CDR3 is CASSGRGLTRITDTQYF. Here the CDR3 DNA reads TGTGCCAGCAGTGGACGAGGCCTGACGCGAATCACAGATACGCAGTATTTT.

This clonotype was seen repeatedly, ten times or more. V usage is TRBV2 and J usage is TRBJ1-6; 7 bases fit TRBD1. V was pared by 10 bases and J by 7 bases, with 13 bases of the junction left unmatched. The germline CDR1 and CDR2 sequences are SNHLY and FYNNEI. This CDR3 spans 15 amino acids. This CDR3 reads CATDEERQGNSPLHF. The CDR3 coding sequence is TGTGCCACCGACGAGGAACGACAGGGCAATTCACCCCTCCACTTT.

Only a few counts were recorded for this clonotype. This rearrangement joins TRBV11-2 to TRBJ2-3; TRBD2 might be the D (6 bases). CDR3 length: 15 residues. Germline V gene data show CDR1 as SGHAT and CDR2 as FQNNGV. V was cut by 4 bases and J by 10 bases, with 21 bases left in between. DNA of the CDR3: TGTGCCAGCAGCTCCCTGCGGGGCCAGCTTGAATCGCAGTATTTT. Translating gives CASSSLRGQLESQYF. The full variable domain, in which reference TRBV11-2 and TRBJ2-3 provide the parts outside the CDR3, is EAGVAQSPRYKIIEKRQSVAFWCNPISGHATLYWYQQILGQGPKLLIQFQNNGVVDDSQLPKDRFSAERLKGVDSTLKIQPAKLEDSAVYLCASSSLRGQLESQYFGPGTRLTVL.

This clonotype was counted many times. This chain joins TRBV12-3 or TRBV12-4 and TRBJ2-3; 8 bases are shared with TRBD2. The CDR3 is 15 residues long. V lost 7 bases to trimming and J lost 2 bases; unmatched junction nucleotides: 8. The CDR3 sequence: CASKGASGYTDTQYF. CDR3 nucleotide sequence: TGTGCCAGCAAAGGCGCTAGCGGGTACACAGATACGCAGTATTTT.

This clonotype was found many times. This sequence joins TRBV13 and TRBJ2-7, with 7 bases identical to TRBD2. CDR1 and CDR2 from the germline V gene are PRHDT and FYEKMQ (reference sequence). This CDR3 has 13 amino acids. V shed 5 bases and J 2 bases; nucleotides not matched to a gene: 3. CDR3 DNA: TGTGCCAGCAGCAGGGACTATCCCTACGAGCAGTACTTC. It codes for CASSRDYPYEQYF.

This clonotype was detected ten times or more. V gene TRBV5-1 combines with J gene TRBJ2-1; 9 nucleotides agree with TRBD2. The CDR3 consists of 17 residues. V lost 3 bases to trimming and J lost 4 bases; unmatched junction nucleotides: 11. CDR1 and CDR2 from the germline V gene are SGHRS and YFSETQ. CDR3 bases: TGCGCCAGCAGCTCTACGCCGCTCACTAGCGGGTACAATGAGCAGTTCTTC. Protein product: CASSSTPLTSGYNEQFF.

This clonotype was picked up many times. The chain couples TRBV2 to TRBJ1-3, with a possible D match to TRBD1 (5 bases). Per the germline V gene, CDR1 is SNHLY and CDR2 is FYNNEI. The CDR3 loop spans 15 amino acids. Trimming took off 1 base at V and 4 bases at J, with 11 bases between the two ends. CDR3 sequence: CASSEEGLGGNTIYF. The CDR3, as DNA: TGTGCCAGCAGTGAAGAGGGACTGGGAGGAAACACCATATATTTT.

This clonotype has ten or more counts. The chain uses TRBV7-3 and TRBJ2-3; 12 nucleotides line up with TRBD1. Germline trimming cut 3 bases from V and 4 bases from J; bases unmatched to any gene: 2. The germline CDR1 and CDR2 sequences are SGHTA and FQGTGA. This CDR3 is 15 amino acids long. Here the CDR3 reads CASSFGTGGPDTQYF. The DNA for the CDR3 is TGTGCCAGCAGCTTCGGGACAGGGGGCCCAGATACGCAGTATTTT.

This clonotype was detected only once. The chain couples TRBV12-3 or TRBV12-4 to TRBJ1-5; 7 nucleotides line up with TRBD1. The junction had 13 bases not matched to a gene; V was cut back by 6 bases and J by 2 bases. This CDR3 is 17 amino acids long. DNA of the CDR3: TGTGCCAGCAGAGAAGGGTCGTGGCAGGGGGGCAATCAGCCCCAGCATTTT. It specifies CASREGSWQGGNQPQHF.

This chain links TRBV9 with TRBJ2-3; perhaps D is TRBD1 or TRBD2 (5 bases each). The germline V and J ends were trimmed by 4 bases and 5 bases, with 14 bases remaining between them. This CDR3 spans 14 amino acids. Germline V lookup: CDR1 SGDLS, CDR2 YYNGEE. The CDR3 nucleotides read TGTGCCAGCAGCCTAAGTCGGGGCCGAGATACGCAGTATTTT. Amino acids: CASSLSRGRDTQYF.

The genes are TRBV7-2 and TRBJ2-2, with TRBD2 matching over 12 bases. Germline V gene sequence: CDR1 SGHTA, CDR2 FQGNSA. The V gene end was trimmed by 5 bases and the J gene end by 7 bases; junction bases not matched to a gene: 8. The CDR3 loop spans 16 amino acids. The CDR3 spells CASSPLAGGRGGELFF. The CDR3 coding sequence is TGTGCCAGCAGCCCCCTAGCGGGGGGGCGGGGCGGGGAGCTGTTTTTT.

The CDR3 DNA sequence: TGTGCCAGCACCCAGGGGCAAGAGACCCAGTACTTC. It encodes CASTQGQETQYF. The chain uses TRBV28 and TRBJ2-5; possibly TRBD1 for D (6 bases). Trimming pared 7 bases from V and 2 bases from J, leaving 8 bases between. Germline CDR1 and CDR2: MDHEN and SYDVKM. This CDR3 has 12 residues.

This clonotype was counted ten times or more. The V and J genes are TRBV7-3 and TRBJ2-2; D unresolved. The germline V and J ends were trimmed by 4 bases and 4 bases, with 13 bases remaining between them. The CDR3 loop spans 15 amino acids. Germline CDR1 is SGHTA and CDR2 is FQGTGA. CDR3 coding DNA: TGTGCCAGCAGCTCAGCGTTCGGACCCACCGGGGAGCTGTTTTTT. This translates into CASSSAFGPTGELFF.

The sample holds many counts of this clonotype. The chain carries TRBV10-2 and TRBJ2-7; no clear D gene. CDR1 WSHSY and CDR2 SAAADI come from the germline V gene. The CDR3 extends over 14 amino acids. The ends were cut back, 8 bases at V and 7 bases at J, with 21 bases in the middle. CDR3 sequence (DNA): TGCGCCAGCGCAGCTGACACCCCCATAAGGGAGCAGTACTTC. It translates to CASAADTPIREQYF.

This clonotype was seen a handful of times. The chain has TRBV10-3 and TRBJ2-7; D may correspond to TRBD1 or TRBD2 (6 bases each). The CDR3 has 13 residues. Germline CDR1 ENHRY, CDR2 SYGVKD. Trimming removed 3 bases at V and 7 bases at J, with 13 bases between. The CDR3, as DNA: TGTGCCATCAGTGATTACAGGGAGGAAGAGCAGTACTTC. Protein: CAISDYREEEQYF.

This clonotype showed up many times. V and J are TRBV29-1 and TRBJ2-3, with 7 bases fitting TRBD2. Germline assignment: CDR1 SQVTM and CDR2 ANQGSEA. The junction had 12 bases not matched to a gene; V was cut back by 4 bases and J by 5 bases. The CDR3 runs to 15 residues. The CDR3 DNA is TGCAGCGTTGTGCGGGAGCTCCCAAGGGAAGATACGCAGTATTTT. Its translation is CSVVRELPREDTQYF.

This clonotype was detected a few times. This chain connects TRBV4-1 to TRBJ2-3, with 8 bases matching TRBD2. V dropped 3 bases and J dropped 2; count of bases not matched to a gene: 7. CDR1 and CDR2 from the germline V gene are MGHRA and YSYEKL. CDR3 length: 16 residues. DNA for the CDR3: TGCGCCAGCAGCCAGTCGCGGGGGGCCAACACAGATACGCAGTATTTT. This codes for CASSQSRGANTDTQYF.

This chain joins TRBV9 and TRBJ2-3, with D possibly matching TRBD1 (5 bases). The CDR3 runs 15 residues. Germline V gene sequence: CDR1 SGDLS, CDR2 YYNGEE. V lost 0 bases and J lost 1, with 9 bases in between. This chain's CDR3 is CASSVGPTGTDTQYF. CDR3 in DNA: TGTGCCAGCAGCGTAGGTCCGACAGGCACAGATACGCAGTATTTT. Complete variable domain (other parts from reference TRBV9 and TRBJ2-3): DSGVTQTPKHLITATGQRVTLRCSPRSGDLSVYWYQQSLDQGLQFLIQYYNGEERAKGNILERFSAQQFPDLHSELNLSSLELGDSALYFCASSVGPTGTDTQYFGPGTRLTVL.